These 14 T cell receptor beta chains came from one sample sequenced in a study of CD8 T cells in Susac syndrome. Roughly 0.45 to 1 ug RNA was reverse transcribed with random hexamers. TCRdb fed the immunoSEQ multiplex PCR reads into MiXCR, producing one record per CDR3 protein. The sample has roughly 130,000 distinct CDR3 sequences, approximately 96% seen once. Sequencing used CD4+ T cells from PBMCs. These TCRs come from a human donor with Susac syndrome.

The genes are TRBV6-5 and TRBJ2-7; D unresolved. Deletions cut 2 bases from V and 2 bases from J, with 4 bases between. Germline lookup yields CDR1 MNHEY and CDR2 SVGAGI. This CDR3 has 12 residues. The CDR3 sequence is CASSYGPYEQYF. As DNA, the CDR3 is TGTGCCAGCAGTTACGGCCCCTACGAGCAGTACTTC.

This chain links TRBV5-1 with TRBJ2-2, with D uncertain. The germline V gene encodes CDR1 SGHRS and CDR2 YFSETQ. The CDR3 runs 14 residues. V was clipped by 0 bases and J by 2 bases, with 5 bases between them. The CDR3 nucleotides read TGCGCCAGCAGCTTGGATCTAAACACCGGGGAGCTGTTTTTT. Amino acid sequence: CASSLDLNTGELFF.

This clonotype has a single count. This rearrangement joins TRBV7-2 to TRBJ2-7; D unclear. The CDR3 totals 14 residues. The V gene's germline CDR1 is SGHTA and CDR2 FQGNSA. V was clipped by 5 bases and J by 1 base, with 12 bases between them. CDR3 sequence: CASSRIIGSYEQYF. The CDR3 DNA sequence: TGTGCCAGCAGCCGCATCATAGGTTCCTACGAGCAGTACTTC. The full variable domain, in which reference TRBV7-2 and TRBJ2-7 provide the parts outside the CDR3, is GAGVSQSPSNKVTEKGKDVELRCDPISGHTALYWYRQSLGQGLEFLIYFQGNSAPDKSGLPSDRFSAERTGGSVSTLTIQRTQQEDSAVYLCASSRIIGSYEQYFGPGTRLTVT.

V gene TRBV5-1 combines with J gene TRBJ2-5; no reliable D call. Germline-derived CDR1 and CDR2 are SGHRS and YFSETQ. V lost 5 bases and J 5 bases, leaving 10 bases between the germline ends. The CDR3 sequence is 12 residues long. As DNA, the CDR3 is TGCGCCAGCAGGGTGTCTCAGGAGACCCAGTACTTC. It specifies CASRVSQETQYF. Complete variable domain (other parts from reference TRBV5-1 and TRBJ2-5): KAGVTQTPRYLIKTRGQQVTLSCSPISGHRSVSWYQQTPGQGLQFLFEYFSETQRNKGNFPGRFSGRQFSNSRSEMNVSTLELGDSALYLCASRVSQETQYFGPGTRLLVL.

The CDR3 DNA reads as TGTGCCAGCAGCGACCCGGGACAGAACTATGGCTACACCTTC. This translates into CASSDPGQNYGYTF. The V call is TRBV9, the J call TRBJ1-2; 7 nucleotides agree with TRBD1. Losses at the gene ends were 3 bases for V and 2 bases for J; bases not matched to a gene: 4. The CDR3 loop spans 14 amino acids. Germline loops: CDR1 SGDLS, CDR2 YYNGEE.

This chain joins TRBV28 and TRBJ1-1; D gene uncertain. The germline V and J ends were trimmed by 4 bases and 7 bases, with 4 bases remaining between them. This CDR3 is 10 amino acids long. Per germline, CDR1 MDHEN and CDR2 SYDVKM. CDR3 loop: CASSSIEAFF. The DNA of the CDR3 is TGTGCCAGCAGTTCGATTGAAGCTTTCTTT. The full variable domain, completed using reference TRBV28 and TRBJ1-1, is DVKVTQSSRYLVKRTGEKVFLECVQDMDHENMFWYRQDPGLGLRLIYFSYDVKMKEKGDIPEGYSVSREKKERFSLILESASTNQTSMYLCASSSIEAFFGQGTRLTVV.

This chain uses TRBV28 with TRBJ2-1; D possibly corresponds to TRBD2 (6 bases). CDR1 and CDR2 (germline): MDHEN, SYDVKM. Trimming took off 5 bases at V and 5 bases at J, with 19 bases between the two ends. There are 16 residues in the CDR3. The CDR3: CASSTRRGSGDNEQFF. The CDR3 DNA reads TGTGCCAGCAGTACCCGGCGGGGTAGCGGCGACAATGAGCAGTTCTTC.

In this sample, this clonotype turned up once. This sequence joins TRBV29-1 and TRBJ2-5; the D gene is possibly TRBD1 (5 bases). The CDR3 runs to 14 residues. Deletions cut 5 bases from V and 5 bases from J, with 18 bases between. Germline V lookup: CDR1 SQVTM, CDR2 ANQGSEA. The CDR3 here is CSVPFQGGWETQYF. CDR3 bases: TGCAGCGTTCCTTTTCAGGGTGGGTGGGAGACCCAGTACTTC.

This clonotype showed up just once. The chain uses TRBV12-3 or TRBV12-4 and TRBJ2-7; 7 bases match TRBD2. This CDR3 contains 14 residues. Trimming cost V 4 bases and J 6 bases; bases outside gene matches: 9. The CDR3 protein is CASSYGGSRSEQYF. CDR3 nucleotides: TGTGCCAGCAGTTACGGCGGGAGCAGGAGCGAGCAGTACTTC.

V usage is TRBV6-1 and J usage is TRBJ2-3; TRBD2 agrees at 12 bases. This CDR3 spans 18 amino acids. V was clipped by 5 bases and J by 0 bases; unmatched bases: 9. CDR1 MNHNS and CDR2 SASEGT come from the germline V gene. The CDR3: CASSHRTSGITSTDTQYF. Written as DNA, the CDR3 is TGTGCCAGCAGTCATCGGACTAGCGGGATCACTAGCACAGATACGCAGTATTTT.

The chain couples TRBV25-1 to TRBJ2-1; no firm D call. The germline V and J ends were trimmed by 3 bases and 7 bases, with 13 bases remaining between them. This CDR3 comprises 14 residues. Germline V gene lookup returns CDR1 MGHDK and CDR2 SYGVNS. The CDR3 is CASSEKEWPNEQFF. CDR3 bases: TGTGCCAGCAGTGAGAAGGAGTGGCCTAATGAGCAGTTCTTC.

The chain carries TRBV30 and TRBJ2-2; D gene ambiguous. CDR1 is GTSNPN, CDR2 SVGIG, per germline (reference sequence). The CDR3 has 14 amino acids. The V end was cut by 2 bases, the J end by 3 bases, with 10 bases between. The CDR3 loop is CAWSFRTDTGELFF. The CDR3 DNA reads TGTGCCTGGAGTTTCCGAACCGACACCGGGGAGCTGTTTTTT. Using reference TRBV30 and TRBJ2-2 for the parts outside the CDR3, the full variable domain is SQTIHQWPATLVQPVGSPLSLECTVEGTSNPNLYWYRQAAGRGLQLLFYSVGIGQISSEVPQNLSASRPQDRQFILSSKKLLLSDSGFYLCAWSFRTDTGELFFGEGSRLTVL.

The chain is built from TRBV28 and TRBJ2-2, with a weak D call TRBD1 (6 bases). Trimming shortened V by 4 bases and J by 1 base, and 13 bases separated the two germline ends. From germline, CDR1 is MDHEN and CDR2 SYDVKM. The length of the CDR3 is 16 residues. The CDR3: CASSSGQLGNTGELFF. Here the CDR3 DNA reads TGTGCCAGCAGTTCGGGACAACTGGGGAACACCGGGGAGCTGTTTTTT.

V and J are TRBV6-2 or TRBV6-3 and TRBJ2-7, with 12 positions matching TRBD2. This CDR3 is 15 amino acids long. Germline CDR1 is MNHEY and CDR2 is SVGEGT. With 4 bases clipped from V and 7 bases from J, the junction kept 8 bases outside the gene matches. CDR3 DNA: TGTGCCAGCAGTTCCGCTAGCGGGAGGGCCGGAGAGCAGTACTTC. Translation: CASSSASGRAGEQYF.